This entry lists 10 T cell receptor beta chains sequenced from one sample in a study of CD8+ T cells in alopecia areata. cDNA reverse transcribed from extracted RNA served as the sequencing template. TCRdb's copy holds only in-frame clones and misses some; the assay was immunoSEQ multiplex PCR. Of around 140,000 clones listed, about 47% are singletons. This material consisted of CD4+ T cells sorted from blood, taken at week 0. The receptors here all came from a human donor with alopecia areata.

The chain links TRBV2 to TRBJ2-2; D gene unclear. Trimming cost V 5 bases and J 5 bases, with 9 bases left between them. The CDR3 extends over 13 amino acids. Germline lookup yields CDR1 SNHLY and CDR2 FYNNEI. This CDR3 reads CASSRVGTGELFF. The CDR3 coding sequence is TGTGCCAGCAGTAGGGTAGGGACCGGGGAGCTGTTTTTT.

This clone was seen more than once but under ten times. The V gene is TRBV29-1, the J gene TRBJ2-3, with unresolved D. This CDR3 region has 11 residues. Germline loops: CDR1 SQVTM, CDR2 ANQGSEA. V gave up 7 bases and J gave up 2 bases, with 7 bases separating them. In DNA form, the CDR3 reads TGCAGCGCCCGGTCCACAGATACGCAGTATTTT. Residues: CSARSTDTQYF.

DNA for the CDR3: TGCAGCGTTGGGGGGGTCACCGGGGAGCTGTTTTTT. It encodes CSVGGVTGELFF. The chain joins TRBV29-1 to TRBJ2-2, with D possibly matching TRBD2 (6 bases). V dropped 4 bases and J dropped 4 bases, with 7 bases sitting between them. The CDR3 has 12 amino acids. Germline CDR1 is SQVTM and CDR2 is ANQGSEA.

This chain uses TRBV29-1 with TRBJ1-5, with 9 bases that match TRBD1. Trimming took 5 bases from V and 11 from J; bases not matched to a gene: 10. The CDR3 covers 13 residues. Looked up from germline, CDR1 is SQVTM and CDR2 is ANQGSEA. The CDR3, as DNA: TGCAGCGTTCGAATCTTAGGACAGGGGACCCAGCATTTT. This translates into CSVRILGQGTQHF.

The chain uses TRBV30 and TRBJ1-2; perhaps TRBD1 as D (6 bases). The V gene's germline CDR1 is GTSNPN and CDR2 SVGIG (reference sequence). V lost 3 bases, J lost 6 bases, and 11 bases lay in between. The CDR3 contains 12 residues. The CDR3, as DNA: TGTGCCTGGAGCAGGGGAGGTCATGGCTACACCTTC. It yields the protein CAWSRGGHGYTF.

This clone was counted a few times. This rearrangement joins TRBV5-1 to TRBJ2-1; TRBD2 matches at 10 bases. The CDR3 is made up of 14 amino acids. Germline CDR1 reads SGHRS; CDR2 reads YFSETQ. The J segment lost 9 bases and the V segment lost 4 bases, leaving 7 bases of the junction unmatched. CDR3 sequence reads: CASSPASGSSEQFF. The CDR3 region has the DNA TGCGCCAGCAGCCCAGCTAGCGGGAGTTCTGAGCAGTTCTTC.

The chain links TRBV4-1 to TRBJ1-5; D not certain. CDR1 and CDR2 from the germline V gene are MGHRA and YSYEKL. V was shortened by 0 bases and J by 0 bases, with 3 bases between the two germline ends. CDR3 size: 14 residues. The CDR3 DNA follows: TGCGCCAGCAGCCAAGAATATAGCAATCAGCCCCAGCATTTT. Protein: CASSQEYSNQPQHF.

This chain uses TRBV20-1 with TRBJ2-2; D gene uncertain. V shed 4 bases and J shed 10 bases, with 10 bases lying between them. Germline lookup yields CDR1 DFQATT and CDR2 SNEGSKA (reference sequence). The CDR3 has 11 amino acids. CDR3 amino acids: CSAIRATELFF. CDR3 sequence (DNA): TGCAGTGCTATTCGGGCCACGGAGCTGTTTTTT.

V gene TRBV5-1 combines with J gene TRBJ2-5; the D gene is possibly TRBD1 (5 bases). Trimming cost V 4 bases and J 5 bases, with 18 bases left between them. Germline lookup yields CDR1 SGHRS and CDR2 YFSETQ. The CDR3 extends over 15 amino acids. This chain's CDR3 is CASSRTPRGEETQYF. Here the CDR3 DNA reads TGCGCCAGCAGCAGGACGCCAAGGGGTGAGGAGACCCAGTACTTC.

This clone has a handful of counts. The chain uses TRBV2 and TRBJ1-1; 7 nucleotides align to TRBD1. The V and J ends lost 7 bases and 7 bases, in that order; junction bases with no gene match: 9. The CDR3 has 13 residues. Germline CDR1 is SNHLY and CDR2 is FYNNEI. The CDR3 DNA follows: TGTGCCAGCAACTCCAGGGGGAAACTTGAAGCTTTCTTT. As protein: CASNSRGKLEAFF.